This T cell receptor (beta chain) was sequenced for a study of T-cell reconstitution after alpha-beta-depleted transplantation in children. The CDR3 consists of 15 residues. Germline lookup yields CDR1 SGHRS and CDR2 YFSETQ. The germline V and J ends were trimmed by 0 bases and 3 bases, with 13 bases remaining between them. This clonotype was seen at least ten times. Unique molecular identifiers tagged the TCRbeta library. TCRdb itself ran the PCR reads through MiXCR, one entry per CDR3 protein. The table has about 230,000 distinct CDR3 sequences, more than 7.5% seen once. The input for sequencing was PBMCs from the stem cell graft donor, taken from the stem cell graft. This chain connects TRBV5-1 to TRBJ2-7; D is unresolved. The source is a human donor who donated a stem cell graft to a child with SCID. The CDR3 is CASSLGLPANYEQYF. The DNA of the CDR3 is TGCGCCAGCAGCTTGGGGCTACCCGCGAACTACGAGCAGTACTTC.